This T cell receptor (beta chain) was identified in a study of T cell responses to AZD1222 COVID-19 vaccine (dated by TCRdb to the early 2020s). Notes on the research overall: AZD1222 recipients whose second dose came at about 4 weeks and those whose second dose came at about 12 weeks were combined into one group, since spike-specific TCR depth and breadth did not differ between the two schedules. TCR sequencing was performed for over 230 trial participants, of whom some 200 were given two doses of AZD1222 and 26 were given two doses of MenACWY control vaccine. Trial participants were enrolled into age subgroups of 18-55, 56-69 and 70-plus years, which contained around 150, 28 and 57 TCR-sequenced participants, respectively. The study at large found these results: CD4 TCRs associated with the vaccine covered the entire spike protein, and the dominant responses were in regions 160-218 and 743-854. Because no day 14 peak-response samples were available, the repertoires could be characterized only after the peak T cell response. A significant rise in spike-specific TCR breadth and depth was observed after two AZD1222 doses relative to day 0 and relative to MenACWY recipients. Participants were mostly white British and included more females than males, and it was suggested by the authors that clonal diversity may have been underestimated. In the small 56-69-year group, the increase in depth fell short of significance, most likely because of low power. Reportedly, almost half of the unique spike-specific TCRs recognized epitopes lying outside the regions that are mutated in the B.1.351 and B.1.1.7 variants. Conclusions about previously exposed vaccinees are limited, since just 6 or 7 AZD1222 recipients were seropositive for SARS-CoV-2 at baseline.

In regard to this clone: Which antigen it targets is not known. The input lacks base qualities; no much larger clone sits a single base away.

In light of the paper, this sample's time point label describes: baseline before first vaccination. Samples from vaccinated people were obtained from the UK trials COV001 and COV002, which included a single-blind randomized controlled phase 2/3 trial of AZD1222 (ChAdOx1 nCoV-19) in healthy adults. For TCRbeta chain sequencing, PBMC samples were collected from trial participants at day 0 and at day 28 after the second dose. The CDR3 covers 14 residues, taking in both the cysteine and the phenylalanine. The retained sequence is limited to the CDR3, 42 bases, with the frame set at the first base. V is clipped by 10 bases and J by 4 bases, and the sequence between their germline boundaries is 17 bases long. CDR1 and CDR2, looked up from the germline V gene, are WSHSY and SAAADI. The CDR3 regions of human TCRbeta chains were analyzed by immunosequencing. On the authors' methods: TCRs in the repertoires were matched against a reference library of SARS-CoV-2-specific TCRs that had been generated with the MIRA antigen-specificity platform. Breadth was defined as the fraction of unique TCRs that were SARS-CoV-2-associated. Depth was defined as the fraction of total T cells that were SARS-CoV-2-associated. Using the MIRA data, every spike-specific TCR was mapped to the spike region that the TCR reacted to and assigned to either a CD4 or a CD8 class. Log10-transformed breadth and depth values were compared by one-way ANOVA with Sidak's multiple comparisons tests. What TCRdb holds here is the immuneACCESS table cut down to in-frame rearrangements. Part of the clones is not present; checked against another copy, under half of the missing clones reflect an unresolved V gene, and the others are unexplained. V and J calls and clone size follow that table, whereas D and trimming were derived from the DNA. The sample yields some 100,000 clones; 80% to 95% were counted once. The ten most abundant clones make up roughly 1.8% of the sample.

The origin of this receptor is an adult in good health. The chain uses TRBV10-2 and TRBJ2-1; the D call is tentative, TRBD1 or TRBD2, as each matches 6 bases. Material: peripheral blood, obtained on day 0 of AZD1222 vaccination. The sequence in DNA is TGCGCCATCAGGGGTAGCGGACCTTACAATGAGCAGTTCTTC. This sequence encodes CAIRGSGPYNEQFF.